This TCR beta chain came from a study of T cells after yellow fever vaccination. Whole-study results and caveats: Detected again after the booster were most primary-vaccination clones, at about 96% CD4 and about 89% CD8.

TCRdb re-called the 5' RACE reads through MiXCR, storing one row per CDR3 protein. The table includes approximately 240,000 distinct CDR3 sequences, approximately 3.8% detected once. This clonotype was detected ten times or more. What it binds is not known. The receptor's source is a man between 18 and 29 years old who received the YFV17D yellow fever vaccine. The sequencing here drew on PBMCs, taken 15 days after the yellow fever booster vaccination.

The CDR3 spells CASRLAGSAYEQYF. The CDR3 DNA follows: TGTGCCAGCAGGTTAGCGGGTTCGGCCTACGAGCAGTACTTC. V is TRBV6-2 or TRBV6-3 and J is TRBJ2-7; 7 bases map to TRBD2. Germline lookup yields CDR1 MNHEY and CDR2 SVGEGT. Trimming removed 6 bases from V and 2 bases from J; junction bases left unmatched: 7. The CDR3 contains 14 residues.